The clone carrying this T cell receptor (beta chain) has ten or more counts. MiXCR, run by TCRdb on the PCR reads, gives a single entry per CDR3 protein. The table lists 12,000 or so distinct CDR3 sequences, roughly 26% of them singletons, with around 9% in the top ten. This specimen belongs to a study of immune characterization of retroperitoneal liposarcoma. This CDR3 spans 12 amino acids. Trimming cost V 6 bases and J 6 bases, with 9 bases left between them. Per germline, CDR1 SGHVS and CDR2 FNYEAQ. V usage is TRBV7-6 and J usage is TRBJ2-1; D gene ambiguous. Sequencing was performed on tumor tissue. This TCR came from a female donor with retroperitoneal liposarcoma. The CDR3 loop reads CASSPNGNEQFF. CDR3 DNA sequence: TGTGCCAGCAGTCCCAATGGCAATGAGCAGTTCTTC. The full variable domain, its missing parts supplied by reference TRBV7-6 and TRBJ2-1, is GAGVSQSPRYKVTKRGQDVALRCDPISGHVSLYWYRQALGQGPEFLTYFNYEAQQDKSGLPNDRFSAERPEGSISTLTIQRTEQRDSAMYRCASSPNGNEQFFGPGTRLTVL.